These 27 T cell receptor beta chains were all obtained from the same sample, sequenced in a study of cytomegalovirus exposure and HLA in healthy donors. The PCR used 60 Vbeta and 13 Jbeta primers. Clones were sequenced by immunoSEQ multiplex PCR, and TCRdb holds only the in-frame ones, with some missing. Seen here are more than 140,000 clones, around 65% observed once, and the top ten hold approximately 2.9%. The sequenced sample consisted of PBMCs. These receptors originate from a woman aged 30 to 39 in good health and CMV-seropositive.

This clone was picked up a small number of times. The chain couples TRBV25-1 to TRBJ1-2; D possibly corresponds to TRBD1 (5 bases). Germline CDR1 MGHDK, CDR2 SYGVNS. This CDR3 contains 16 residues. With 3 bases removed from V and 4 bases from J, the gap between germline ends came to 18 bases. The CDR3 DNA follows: TGTGCCAGCAGTGATTCCAAATCAGGGTTGGGCTATGGCTACACCTTC. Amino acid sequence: CASSDSKSGLGYGYTF.

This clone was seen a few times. CDR3 loop: CASRLFTGGAGTEAFF. CDR3 coding DNA: TGTGCCAGCAGACTTTTTACAGGGGGCGCTGGTACTGAAGCTTTCTTT. The chain uses TRBV7-9 and TRBJ1-1, with 9 positions matching TRBD1. The CDR3 is made up of 16 amino acids. Germline V gene lookup returns CDR1 SEHNR and CDR2 FQNEAQ (reference sequence). J lost 5 bases, V lost 6 bases, and 13 bases had no gene match.

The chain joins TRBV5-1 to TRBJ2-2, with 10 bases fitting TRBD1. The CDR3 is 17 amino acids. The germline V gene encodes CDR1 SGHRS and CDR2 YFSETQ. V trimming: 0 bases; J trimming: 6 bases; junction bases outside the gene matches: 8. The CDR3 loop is CASSLAVTGGASGELFF. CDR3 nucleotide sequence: TGCGCCAGCAGCTTGGCCGTGACAGGGGGCGCATCCGGGGAGCTGTTTTTT.

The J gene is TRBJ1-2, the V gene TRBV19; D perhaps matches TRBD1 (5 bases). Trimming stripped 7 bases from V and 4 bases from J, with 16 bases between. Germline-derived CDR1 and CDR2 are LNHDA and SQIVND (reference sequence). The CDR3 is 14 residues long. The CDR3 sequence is CASIPLGGFYGYTF. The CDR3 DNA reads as TGTGCCAGTATACCCCTGGGGGGGTTCTATGGCTACACCTTC.

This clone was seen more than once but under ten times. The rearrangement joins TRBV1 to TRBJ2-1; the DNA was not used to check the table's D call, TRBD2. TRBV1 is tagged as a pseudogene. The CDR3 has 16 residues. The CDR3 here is CTSSQEREASTMEQFF. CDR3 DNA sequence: TGCACCAGCAGCCAAGAACGGGAGGCCTCAACAATGGAGCAGTTCTTC.

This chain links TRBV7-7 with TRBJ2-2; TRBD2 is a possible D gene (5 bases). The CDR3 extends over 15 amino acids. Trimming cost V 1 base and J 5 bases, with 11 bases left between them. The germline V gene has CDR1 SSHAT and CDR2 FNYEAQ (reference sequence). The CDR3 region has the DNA TGTGCCAGCAGCTTAGACCCTGGGAGTACCGGGGAGCTGTTTTTT. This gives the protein CASSLDPGSTGELFF. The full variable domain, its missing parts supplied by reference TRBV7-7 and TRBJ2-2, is GAGVSQSPRYKVTKRGQDVTLRCDPISSHATLYWYQQALGQGPEFLTYFNYEAQPDKSGLPSDRFSAERPEGSISTLTIQRTEQRDSAMYRCASSLDPGSTGELFFGEGSRLTVL.

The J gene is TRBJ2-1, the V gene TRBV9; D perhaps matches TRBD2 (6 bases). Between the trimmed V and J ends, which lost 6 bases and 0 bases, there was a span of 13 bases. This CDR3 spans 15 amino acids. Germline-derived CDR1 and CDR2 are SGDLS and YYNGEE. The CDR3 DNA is TGTGCCAGCAAAGTAGCGGATTCCTCCTACAATGAGCAGTTCTTC. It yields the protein CASKVADSSYNEQFF.

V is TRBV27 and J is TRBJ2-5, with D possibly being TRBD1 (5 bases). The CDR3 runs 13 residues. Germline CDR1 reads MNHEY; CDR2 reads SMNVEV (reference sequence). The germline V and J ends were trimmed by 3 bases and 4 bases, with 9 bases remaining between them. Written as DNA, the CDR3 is TGTGCCAGCAGTTTGGTGGGGCCAGAGACCCAGTACTTC. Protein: CASSLVGPETQYF.

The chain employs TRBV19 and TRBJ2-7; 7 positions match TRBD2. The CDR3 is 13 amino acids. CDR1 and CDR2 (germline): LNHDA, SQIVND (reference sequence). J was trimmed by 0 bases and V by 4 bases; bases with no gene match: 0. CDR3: CASSRDYSYEQYF. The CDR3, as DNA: TGTGCCAGTAGTAGGGACTACTCCTACGAGCAGTACTTC.

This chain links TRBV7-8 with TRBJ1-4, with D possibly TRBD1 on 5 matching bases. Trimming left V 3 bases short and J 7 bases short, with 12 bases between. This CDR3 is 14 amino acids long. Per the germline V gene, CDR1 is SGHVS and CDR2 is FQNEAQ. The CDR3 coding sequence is TGTGCCAGCAGCTTTTTGGGGAGGGGTGAAAAACTGTTTTTT. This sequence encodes CASSFLGRGEKLFF.

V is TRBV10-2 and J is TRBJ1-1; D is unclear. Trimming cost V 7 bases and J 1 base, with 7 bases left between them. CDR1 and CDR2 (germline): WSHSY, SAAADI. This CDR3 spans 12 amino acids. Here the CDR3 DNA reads TGCGCCAGCACTCAGGCGAACACTGAAGCTTTCTTT. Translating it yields CASTQANTEAFF.

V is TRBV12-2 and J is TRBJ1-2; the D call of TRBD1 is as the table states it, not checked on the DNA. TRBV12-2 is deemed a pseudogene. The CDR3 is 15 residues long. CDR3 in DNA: TGTGCAAGTCGCTTGGAAAGGGGAAGCGAAGATGGCTACACCTTC. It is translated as CASRLERGSEDGYTF.

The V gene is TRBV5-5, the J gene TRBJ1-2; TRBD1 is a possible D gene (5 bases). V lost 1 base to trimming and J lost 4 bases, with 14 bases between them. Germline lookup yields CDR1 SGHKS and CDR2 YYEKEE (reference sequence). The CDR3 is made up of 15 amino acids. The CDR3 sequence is CASSLLGQGGYGYTF. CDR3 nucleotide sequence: TGTGCCAGCAGCTTGCTGGGGCAGGGCGGCTATGGCTACACCTTC.

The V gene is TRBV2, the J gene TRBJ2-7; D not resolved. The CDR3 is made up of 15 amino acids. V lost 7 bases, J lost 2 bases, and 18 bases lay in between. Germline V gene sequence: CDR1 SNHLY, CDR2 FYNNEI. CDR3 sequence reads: CASKQSNFITYEQYF. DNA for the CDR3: TGTGCCAGCAAACAGTCCAACTTTATTACCTACGAGCAGTACTTC.

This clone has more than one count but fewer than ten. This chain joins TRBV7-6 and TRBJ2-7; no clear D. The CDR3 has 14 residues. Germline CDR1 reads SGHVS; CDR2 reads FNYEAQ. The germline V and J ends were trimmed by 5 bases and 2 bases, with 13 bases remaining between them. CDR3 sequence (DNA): TGTGCCAGCAGCCCTAGAAGCTCGCCCTACGAGCAGTACTTC. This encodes CASSPRSSPYEQYF.

The CDR3 sequence is CASSLSTLAGGPADTQYF. CDR3 bases: TGTGCCAGCAGTTTATCGACACTAGCGGGGGGGCCCGCAGATACGCAGTATTTT. This chain joins TRBV27 and TRBJ2-3; 13 bases agree with TRBD2. Germline assignment: CDR1 MNHEY and CDR2 SMNVEV (reference sequence). J gave up 4 bases and V 0 bases, and 7 bases lay outside the gene matches. The CDR3 has 18 residues.

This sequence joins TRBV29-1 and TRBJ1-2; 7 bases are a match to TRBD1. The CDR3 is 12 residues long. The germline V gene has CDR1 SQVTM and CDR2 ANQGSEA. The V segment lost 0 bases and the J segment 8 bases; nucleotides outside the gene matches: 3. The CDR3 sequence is CSVEDRGSGYTF. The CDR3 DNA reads TGCAGCGTTGAAGACAGGGGGAGCGGCTACACCTTC.

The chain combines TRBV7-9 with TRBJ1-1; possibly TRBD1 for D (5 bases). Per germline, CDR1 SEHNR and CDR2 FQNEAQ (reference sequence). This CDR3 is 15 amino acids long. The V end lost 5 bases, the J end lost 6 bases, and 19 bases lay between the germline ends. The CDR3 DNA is TGTGCCAGCAGCGCCTCCATGGGGGGAAAGGCTGAAGCTTTCTTT. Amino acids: CASSASMGGKAEAFF.

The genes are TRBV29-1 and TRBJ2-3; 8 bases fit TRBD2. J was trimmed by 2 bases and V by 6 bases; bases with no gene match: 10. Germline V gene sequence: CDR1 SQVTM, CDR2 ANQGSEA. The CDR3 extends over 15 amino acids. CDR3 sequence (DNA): TGCAGCGTCTGGGTGCGGGAGGTTTACACAGATACGCAGTATTTT. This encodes CSVWVREVYTDTQYF.

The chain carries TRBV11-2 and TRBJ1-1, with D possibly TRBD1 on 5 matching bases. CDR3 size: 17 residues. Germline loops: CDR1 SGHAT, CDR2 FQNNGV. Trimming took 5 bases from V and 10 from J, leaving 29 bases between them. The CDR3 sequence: CASSPGEGIRWVEAAFF. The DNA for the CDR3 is TGTGCCAGCAGCCCGGGGGAGGGTATCAGATGGGTAGAGGCAGCTTTCTTT.

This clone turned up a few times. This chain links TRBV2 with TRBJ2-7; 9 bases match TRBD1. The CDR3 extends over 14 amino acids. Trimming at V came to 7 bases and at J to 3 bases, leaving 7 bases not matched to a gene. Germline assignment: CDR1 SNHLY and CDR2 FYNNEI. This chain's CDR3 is CASKAGTGIYEQYF. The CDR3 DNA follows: TGTGCCAGCAAAGCCGGGACAGGGATCTACGAGCAGTACTTC.

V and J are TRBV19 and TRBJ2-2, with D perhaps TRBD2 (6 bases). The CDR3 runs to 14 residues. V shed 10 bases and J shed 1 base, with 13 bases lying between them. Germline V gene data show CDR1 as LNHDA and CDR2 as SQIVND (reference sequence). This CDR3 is CATAGAMNTGELFF. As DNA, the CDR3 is TGTGCCACAGCGGGTGCGATGAACACCGGGGAGCTGTTTTTT.

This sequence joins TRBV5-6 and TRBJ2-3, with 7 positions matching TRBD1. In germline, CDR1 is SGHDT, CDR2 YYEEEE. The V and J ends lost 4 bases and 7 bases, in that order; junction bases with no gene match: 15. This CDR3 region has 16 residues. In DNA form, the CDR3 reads TGTGCCAGCAGCCTGGGGACAGACCCACACCCTTATACGCAGTATTTT. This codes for CASSLGTDPHPYTQYF.

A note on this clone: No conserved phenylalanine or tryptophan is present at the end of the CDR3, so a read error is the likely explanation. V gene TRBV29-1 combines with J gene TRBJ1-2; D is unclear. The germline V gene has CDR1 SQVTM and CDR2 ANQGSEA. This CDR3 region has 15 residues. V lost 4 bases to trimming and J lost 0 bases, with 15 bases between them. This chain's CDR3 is CSVVQDLSPNYGYTL. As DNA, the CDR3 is TGCAGCGTTGTTCAGGACTTAAGCCCTAACTATGGCTACACCCTC.

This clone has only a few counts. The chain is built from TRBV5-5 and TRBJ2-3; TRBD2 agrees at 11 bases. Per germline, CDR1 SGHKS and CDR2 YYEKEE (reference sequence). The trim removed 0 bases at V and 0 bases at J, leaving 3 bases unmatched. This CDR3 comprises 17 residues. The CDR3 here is CASSLELAGVSTDTQYF. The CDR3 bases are TGTGCCAGCAGCTTGGAACTAGCGGGGGTGAGCACAGATACGCAGTATTTT.

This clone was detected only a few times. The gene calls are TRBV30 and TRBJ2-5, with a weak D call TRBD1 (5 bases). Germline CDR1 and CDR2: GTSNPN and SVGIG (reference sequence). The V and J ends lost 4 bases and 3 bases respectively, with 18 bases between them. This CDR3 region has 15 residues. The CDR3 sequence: CAWTPQGRPKETQYF. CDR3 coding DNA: TGTGCCTGGACCCCTCAGGGCAGACCCAAAGAGACCCAGTACTTC.

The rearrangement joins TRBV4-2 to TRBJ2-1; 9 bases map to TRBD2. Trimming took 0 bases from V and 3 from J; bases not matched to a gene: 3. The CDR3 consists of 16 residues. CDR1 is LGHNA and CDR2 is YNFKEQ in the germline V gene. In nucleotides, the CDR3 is TGTGCCAGCAGCCAAGAGGCTAGCGGGGTCTACAATGAGCAGTTCTTC. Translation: CASSQEASGVYNEQFF.